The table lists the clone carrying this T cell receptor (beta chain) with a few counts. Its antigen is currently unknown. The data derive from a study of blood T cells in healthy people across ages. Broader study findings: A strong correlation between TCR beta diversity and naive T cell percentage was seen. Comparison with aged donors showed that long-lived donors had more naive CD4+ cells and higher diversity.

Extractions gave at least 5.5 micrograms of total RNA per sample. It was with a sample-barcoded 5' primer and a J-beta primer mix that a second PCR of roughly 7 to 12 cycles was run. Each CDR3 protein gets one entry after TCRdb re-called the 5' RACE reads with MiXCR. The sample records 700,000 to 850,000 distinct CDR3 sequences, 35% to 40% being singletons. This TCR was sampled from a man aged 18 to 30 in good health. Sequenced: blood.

As DNA, the CDR3 is TGTGCCAGCAGGCCGGGGACAGAAGACAATGAGCAGTTCTTC. Encoded protein: CASRPGTEDNEQFF. The genes are TRBV5-6 and TRBJ2-1; 7 bases agree with TRBD1. This CDR3 has 14 amino acids. V trimming: 5 bases; J trimming: 5 bases; junction bases outside the gene matches: 7. Per the germline V gene, CDR1 is SGHDT and CDR2 is YYEEEE. Full variable domain (missing parts from reference TRBV5-6 and TRBJ2-1): DAGVTQSPTHLIKTRGQQVTLRCSPKSGHDTVSWYQQALGQGPQFIFQYYEEEERQRGNFPDRFSGHQFPNYSSELNVNALLLGDSALYLCASRPGTEDNEQFFGPGTRLTVL.